The next 26 T cell receptor beta chains were all read from a single sample in a study of T cells after yellow fever vaccination. TCRdb itself ran the 5' RACE reads through MiXCR, one entry per CDR3 protein. The repertoire holds approximately 300,000 distinct CDR3 sequences, with about 6.9% as singletons. The source material was PBMCs, sampled about 49 days after the first yellow fever vaccination. These receptors all stem from a man aged 18 to 35 who received the YFV17D yellow fever vaccine.

To note about this clonotype: A much larger clone sits a single nucleotide away, making a read error possible. The genes are TRBV12-3 or TRBV12-4 and TRBJ1-4, with D possibly TRBD1 on 5 matching bases. The V gene lost 6 bases and the J gene lost 9 bases, with 14 bases spanning the gap. The CDR3 covers 13 residues. The CDR3 DNA reads TGTGCCAGCAGGCAGAGGGGTGACAAAAAACTGTTTTTT. This encodes CASRQRGDKKLFF.

V and J are TRBV20-1 and TRBJ1-1, with a possible D match to TRBD1 (5 bases). Germline V gene lookup returns CDR1 DFQATT and CDR2 SNEGSKA (reference sequence). The CDR3 spans 14 residues. V shed 7 bases and J shed 4 bases, with 19 bases lying between them. The chain's CDR3 is CSGRQGSGFTEAFF. The CDR3 DNA sequence: TGCAGTGGCCGCCAGGGTTCGGGGTTCACTGAAGCTTTCTTT.

This clonotype has at least ten counts. The chain recombines TRBV5-1 with TRBJ2-3; TRBD1 is a possible D gene (5 bases). CDR3 length equals 13 residues. Germline values: CDR1 SGHRS, CDR2 YFSETQ. V dropped 2 bases and J dropped 5 bases, with 9 bases sitting between them. CDR3 amino acids: CASSFDQGDTQYF. As DNA, the CDR3 is TGCGCCAGCAGCTTCGACCAGGGAGATACGCAGTATTTT.

This chain uses TRBV10-2 with TRBJ2-7; no reliable D call. V dropped 0 bases and J dropped 6 bases, with 3 bases sitting between them. The CDR3 extends over 11 amino acids. Germline V lookup: CDR1 WSHSY, CDR2 SAAADI. CDR3 in amino acids: CASSESAEQYF. Here the CDR3 DNA reads TGCGCCAGCAGTGAGTCTGCCGAGCAGTACTTC.

The chain employs TRBV24-1 and TRBJ2-5; no clear D. CDR1 KGHDR and CDR2 SFDVKD come from the germline V gene. Trimming removed 3 bases from V and 0 bases from J, with 4 bases in between. The CDR3 is 13 amino acids. This chain's CDR3 is CATSDAYQETQYF. CDR3 in DNA: TGTGCCACCAGTGATGCGTACCAAGAGACCCAGTACTTC.

This clonotype was picked up a small number of times. The chain couples TRBV6-4 to TRBJ1-1, with D hard to call. Looked up from germline, CDR1 is MRHNA and CDR2 is SNTAGT. This CDR3 comprises 13 residues. V shed 5 bases and J shed 3 bases, with 10 bases lying between them. This CDR3 reads CASSREVDTEAFF. DNA of the CDR3: TGTGCCAGCAGTCGGGAGGTGGACACTGAAGCTTTCTTT.

The table lists this clonotype with many counts. J is TRBJ1-1 and V is TRBV5-1; D gene unclear. With 0 bases removed from V and 12 bases from J, the gap between germline ends came to 12 bases. From germline, CDR1 is SGHRS and CDR2 YFSETQ. CDR3 size: 12 residues. DNA of the CDR3: TGCGCCAGCAGCTTGGAAAATCAGAAGCCTTTCTTT. Encoded protein: CASSLENQKPFF.

This clonotype was observed at least ten times. The rearrangement uses TRBV11-3 and TRBJ2-1; 10 bases match TRBD2. This CDR3 region has 15 residues. V was pared by 5 bases and J by 7 bases, with 8 bases of the junction left unmatched. CDR1 and CDR2 (germline): SGHNT, YENEEA. CDR3 coding DNA: TGTGCCAGCAGCGTTAGCGGGGGGTTAGTAAATGAGCAGTTCTTC. Translating it yields CASSVSGGLVNEQFF.

This chain connects TRBV29-1 to TRBJ2-5, with 9 bases matching TRBD2. Trimming cost V 1 base and J 2 bases; bases outside gene matches: 14. The germline CDR1 and CDR2 sequences are SQVTM and ANQGSEA. This CDR3 comprises 18 residues. The DNA for the CDR3 is TGCAGCGTTGAAGTATCCCTCTACAATAGCGGGGGACAAGAGACCCAGTACTTC. Its translation is CSVEVSLYNSGGQETQYF.

This sequence joins TRBV5-1 and TRBJ1-4; 9 bases agree with TRBD1. This CDR3 is built from 14 residues. Germline loops: CDR1 SGHRS, CDR2 YFSETQ. V was clipped by 2 bases and J by 9 bases; unmatched bases: 5. CDR3 nucleotides: TGCGCCAGCAGCTTAACAGGGGGCTGGCAAAAACTGTTTTTT. Its protein product is CASSLTGGWQKLFF.

This clonotype turned up a few times. Compared with germline, one end of the junction differs, possibly owing to a read error. The genes are TRBV19 and TRBJ1-5; 7 bases align to TRBD1. CDR1 is LNHDA and CDR2 is SQIVND in the germline V gene (reference sequence). CDR3 size: 12 residues. The CDR3 bases are TGTGCGAGTAGCCCCCAGCAGGGGGCCCAGCATTTT. Translating it yields CASSPQQGAQHF.

The chain carries TRBV5-6 and TRBJ2-6; D uncertain. Trimming pared 4 bases from V and 8 bases from J, leaving 16 bases between. The CDR3 consists of 15 residues. The germline V gene encodes CDR1 SGHDT and CDR2 YYEEEE. CDR3 DNA sequence: TGTGCCAGCAGCCCCTGGTACCTTAAAACCAACGTCCTGACTTTC. Protein product: CASSPWYLKTNVLTF.

This clonotype was counted at least ten times. The chain has TRBV7-2 and TRBJ1-5; D gene unclear. This CDR3 has 13 amino acids. Germline V gene sequence: CDR1 SGHTA, CDR2 FQGNSA. With 5 bases removed from V and 6 bases from J, the gap between germline ends came to 11 bases. CDR3 protein: CASSREWGQPQHF. Written as DNA, the CDR3 is TGTGCCAGCAGCCGAGAATGGGGTCAGCCCCAGCATTTT.

This clonotype was picked up a small number of times. V usage is TRBV7-9 and J usage is TRBJ1-4, with D possibly TRBD1 on 5 matching bases. The CDR3 has 17 amino acids. Germline CDR1 and CDR2: SEHNR and FQNEAQ (reference sequence). The V end lost 3 bases, the J end lost 4 bases, and 18 bases lay between the germline ends. CDR3 region: CASSFRPGEGNNEKLFF. The DNA of the CDR3 is TGTGCCAGCAGCTTCCGACCCGGCGAGGGGAATAATGAAAAACTGTTTTTT.

This clonotype has ten or more counts. J is TRBJ1-1 and V is TRBV7-8; unclear D gene. Trimming took off 5 bases at V and 4 bases at J, with 11 bases between the two ends. The CDR3 contains 13 residues. From germline, CDR1 is SGHVS and CDR2 FQNEAQ. The DNA of the CDR3 is TGTGCCAGCAGCCCCCAAGTAGGCACTGAAGCTTTCTTT. It encodes CASSPQVGTEAFF.

In its sample, this clonotype was seen a few times. This chain joins TRBV7-8 and TRBJ2-1, with 11 positions matching TRBD2. Germline CDR1 is SGHVS and CDR2 is FQNEAQ. V dropped 4 bases and J dropped 7; count of bases not matched to a gene: 6. The CDR3 sequence is 15 residues long. This CDR3 reads CASSSSGGPGNEQFF. Here the CDR3 DNA reads TGTGCCAGCAGCTCTAGCGGGGGGCCAGGTAATGAGCAGTTCTTC.

The chain joins TRBV4-1 to TRBJ2-3, with D perhaps TRBD2 (7 bases). This CDR3 region has 17 residues. V dropped 1 base and J dropped 6 bases, with 20 bases sitting between them. Germline V gene lookup returns CDR1 MGHRA and CDR2 YSYEKL. As DNA, the CDR3 is TGCGCCAGCAGCCAAGCTGGAGTGGCGGGGGCGAGGGATACGCAGTATTTT. Translated: CASSQAGVAGARDTQYF.

This clonotype was recorded a few times. This sequence joins TRBV27 and TRBJ1-2; no clear D gene. This CDR3 has 13 residues. From germline, CDR1 is MNHEY and CDR2 SMNVEV (reference sequence). Trimming stripped 6 bases from V and 2 bases from J, with 10 bases between. The CDR3 coding sequence is TGTGCCAGCAGCCCTCGGTCAAACTATGGCTACACCTTC. It translates to CASSPRSNYGYTF.

V and J are TRBV7-3 and TRBJ2-3; 9 bases map to TRBD2. Germline CDR1 and CDR2: SGHTA and FQGTGA. V lost 5 bases, J lost 4 bases, and 7 bases stayed unmatched. The CDR3 has 15 amino acids. The CDR3 here is CASSARTSAPDTQYF. In DNA form, the CDR3 reads TGTGCCAGCAGCGCCCGGACTAGCGCTCCAGATACGCAGTATTTT.

This clonotype was seen many times. V usage is TRBV12-3 or TRBV12-4 and J usage is TRBJ2-1; D unclear. V was shortened by 1 base and J by 6 bases, with 10 bases between the two germline ends. This CDR3 has 14 residues. The CDR3 reads CASSLGAGVNEQFF. Written as DNA, the CDR3 is TGTGCCAGCAGTTTAGGGGCCGGAGTCAATGAGCAGTTCTTC.

The V gene is TRBV12-3 or TRBV12-4, the J gene TRBJ2-1; D is undetermined. The CDR3 loop spans 13 amino acids. Trimming took off 7 bases at V and 5 bases at J, with 12 bases between the two ends. In DNA form, the CDR3 reads TGTGCCAGCAATCCCGGACGGAACAATGAGCAGTTCTTC. Protein: CASNPGRNNEQFF.

This clonotype was counted only a few times. This rearrangement joins TRBV24-1 to TRBJ2-3; 9 bases align to TRBD2. From germline, CDR1 is KGHDR and CDR2 SFDVKD. With V trimmed by 3 bases and J by 6 bases, 9 bases remained unmatched. The CDR3 is 16 amino acids. CDR3: CATSDPRGGLGDTQYF. CDR3 DNA: TGTGCCACCAGTGATCCGCGGGGGGGCCTGGGGGATACGCAGTATTTT.

The V and J genes are TRBV7-9 and TRBJ1-1; 8 bases agree with TRBD1. The V segment lost 9 bases and the J segment 4 bases; nucleotides outside the gene matches: 7. Per germline, CDR1 SEHNR and CDR2 FQNEAQ (reference sequence). The CDR3 is made up of 13 amino acids. The CDR3, as DNA: TGTGCCAGTGAGACAGGGGAGGGCACTGAAGCTTTCTTT. Translated: CASETGEGTEAFF.

This clonotype was observed a few times. The chain uses TRBV5-4 and TRBJ2-5; D tentatively fits TRBD1 or TRBD2 (5 bases each). Germline CDR1 reads SGHNT; CDR2 reads YYREEE (reference sequence). V was clipped by 3 bases and J by 2 bases, with 11 bases between them. This CDR3 is 14 amino acids long. CDR3 coding DNA: TGTGCCAGCAGCTCCGGGGCCGAGCAAGAGACCCAGTACTTC. Its protein product is CASSSGAEQETQYF.

This clonotype was observed a few times. This rearrangement joins TRBV12-3 or TRBV12-4 to TRBJ1-2; no clear D gene. This CDR3 is 13 amino acids long. The V and J ends lost 2 bases and 7 bases respectively, with 11 bases between them. The DNA of the CDR3 is TGTGCCAGCAGTTTACAAAGCAACGGTGGCTACACCTTC. This encodes CASSLQSNGGYTF.

This clonotype was detected ten times or more. The gene calls are TRBV4-3 and TRBJ2-1; D may be TRBD1 or TRBD2 (7 bases each). This CDR3 spans 16 amino acids. Germline V gene lookup returns CDR1 LGHNA and CDR2 YSLEER. The V end was cut by 0 bases, the J end by 7 bases, with 16 bases between. The CDR3 reads CASSQEGRGRRNEQFF. The DNA for the CDR3 is TGCGCCAGCAGCCAAGAAGGGAGGGGGCGGCGGAATGAGCAGTTCTTC.